These 2 T cell receptor beta chains were sequenced from one sample in a study of T cell responses to AZD1222 COVID-19 vaccine. This table comes from immunoSEQ multiplex PCR, and its TCRdb copy is limited to in-frame clones, with some not included. The table lists some 120,000 clones, around 90% of them singletons, with 1.4% to 1.5% in the top ten. The sequencing used peripheral blood, collected on day 0 of AZD1222 vaccination. The source of these receptors is an adult in good health.

The chain combines TRBV2 with TRBJ2-1; no clear D. The CDR3 contains 13 residues. The V gene lost 4 bases and the J gene lost 4 bases, with 8 bases spanning the gap. Germline V gene sequence: CDR1 SNHLY, CDR2 FYNNEI. The CDR3 DNA is TGTGCCAGCAGTGGGGGAACTTACAATGAGCAGTTCTTC. Its translation is CASSGGTYNEQFF.

The rearrangement links TRBV7-2 to TRBJ1-1, with D possibly being TRBD1 (6 bases). CDR3 length equals 14 residues. Between the trimmed V and J ends, which lost 3 bases and 0 bases, there was a span of 8 bases. CDR1 is SGHTA, CDR2 FQGNSA, per germline. This CDR3 reads CASSLDRLNTEAFF. The CDR3 DNA reads as TGTGCCAGCAGCTTGGACAGACTGAACACTGAAGCTTTCTTT.